A single sample gave rise to the 29 T cell receptor beta chains below, sequenced in a study of T-cell reconstitution after alpha-beta-depleted transplantation in children. TCRbeta library construction was performed incorporating unique molecular identifiers. TCRdb independently ran MiXCR on the PCR reads; one entry per CDR3 protein. Counted here are about 300,000 distinct CDR3 sequences, roughly 9.1% occurring once; the ten biggest clones make up approximately 7%. Sample: PBMCs, taken before TCRalphabeta/CD19-depleted stem cell transplant. The receptors derive from a boy in the first two years of life with acute myeloid leukemia, due to receive a stem cell transplant.

This clonotype was counted between two and nine times. This rearrangement joins TRBV6-1 to TRBJ2-1, with TRBD1 identical over 9 bases. Per the germline V gene, CDR1 is MNHNS and CDR2 is SASEGT. J lost 7 bases, V lost 5 bases, and 6 bases had no gene match. This CDR3 contains 14 residues. CDR3 protein: CASSTPDRGNEQFF. The CDR3 DNA reads as TGTGCCAGCAGTACCCCGGACAGGGGAAATGAGCAGTTCTTC.

This clonotype came up many times. The chain links TRBV12-3 or TRBV12-4 to TRBJ2-4; D ambiguous. The V and J ends lost 7 bases and 0 bases respectively, with 16 bases between them. CDR3 length: 16 residues. The CDR3 region has the DNA TGTGCCAGCATTTTTAGCTGGCACATAGCCAAAAACATTCAGTACTTC. It yields the protein CASIFSWHIAKNIQYF.

This clonotype was detected many times. The chain employs TRBV5-1 and TRBJ2-5; 13 bases agree with TRBD2. The CDR3 runs to 17 residues. The ends lost 0 bases at V and 5 bases at J; junction bases unmatched: 7. CDR1 and CDR2 from the germline V gene are SGHRS and YFSETQ. The DNA of the CDR3 is TGCGCCAGCAGCTTGGCCGGCGGGACTAGCGGGACGGAGACCCAGTACTTC. Its protein product is CASSLAGGTSGTETQYF.

This clonotype turned up a few times. The chain links TRBV30 to TRBJ1-2; D is perhaps TRBD1 (5 bases). Trimming stripped 0 bases from V and 10 bases from J, with 18 bases between. The length of the CDR3 is 14 residues. The germline gives CDR1 GTSNPN, CDR2 SVGIG (reference sequence). The CDR3 DNA is TGTGCCTGGAGTGTTGGGGCGGGGGACGGCGACTACACCTTC. Protein sequence: CAWSVGAGDGDYTF.

Worth noting for this clonotype: A read error may be the cause here, since a much bigger clone is one base away. V and J are TRBV28 and TRBJ2-1, with 7 bases identical to TRBD2. The CDR3 covers 20 residues. Germline V gene lookup returns CDR1 MDHEN and CDR2 SYDVKM. Trimming removed 5 bases from V and 4 bases from J; junction bases left unmatched: 23. In nucleotides, the CDR3 is TGTGCCAGCAGTCCGGGACGGATGAACGGGGGAGGGAGCCCGTACAATGAGCAGTTCTTC. This gives the protein CASSPGRMNGGGSPYNEQFF.

There are many counts of this clonotype. The V and J genes are TRBV6-5 and TRBJ2-1; 7 nucleotides align to TRBD1. Germline lookup yields CDR1 MNHEY and CDR2 SVGAGI. The CDR3 spans 13 residues. The V segment lost 2 bases and the J segment 7 bases; nucleotides outside the gene matches: 2. The CDR3 bases are TGTGCCAGCAGTTACGCGACAGGGAATGAGCAGTTCTTC. Translation gives CASSYATGNEQFF.

This clonotype was detected ten times or more. The chain joins TRBV12-3 or TRBV12-4 to TRBJ2-7, with D tentatively TRBD1 (5 bases). Trimming shortened V by 3 bases and J by 5 bases, and 8 bases separated the two germline ends. The length of the CDR3 is 12 residues. CDR3 loop: CASSFRRDEQYF. CDR3 bases: TGTGCCAGCAGTTTTCGCAGGGACGAGCAGTACTTC.

The chain has TRBV12-3 or TRBV12-4 and TRBJ2-5; no firm D call. Trimming removed 11 bases at V and 1 base at J, with 29 bases between. This CDR3 has 18 residues. In nucleotides, the CDR3 is TGTGCCTTCTGTTTATCCCTCCGTGGCCTAGGTGCCCAAGAGACCCAGTACTTC. It specifies CAFCLSLRGLGAQETQYF.

This clonotype was observed a few times. This chain joins TRBV6-4 and TRBJ2-1; 11 bases match TRBD2. Per the germline V gene, CDR1 is MRHNA and CDR2 is SNTAGT. Trimming took 6 bases from V and 0 from J; bases not matched to a gene: 10. This CDR3 comprises 18 residues. CDR3 nucleotide sequence: TGTGCCAGCAGAATACTAGCGGGAGAGGGGCTCTCCTACAATGAGCAGTTCTTC. This codes for CASRILAGEGLSYNEQFF.

The chain recombines TRBV13 with TRBJ2-7; weak D call: TRBD1 (5 bases). This CDR3 is 14 amino acids long. Germline V gene sequence: CDR1 PRHDT, CDR2 FYEKMQ (reference sequence). With 7 bases removed from V and 0 bases from J, the gap between germline ends came to 13 bases. This chain's CDR3 is CASTFRGSSYEQYF. CDR3 DNA: TGTGCCAGCACCTTTAGGGGTAGCTCCTACGAGCAGTACTTC.

The rearrangement links TRBV5-1 to TRBJ1-2; the match to TRBD1 covers 7 bases. The CDR3 totals 14 residues. With V trimmed by 0 bases and J by 10 bases, 9 bases remained unmatched. Looked up from germline, CDR1 is SGHRS and CDR2 is YFSETQ. As DNA, the CDR3 is TGCGCCAGCAGCTTGGGCCCGGGACAGTCCTCCTACACCTTC. It encodes CASSLGPGQSSYTF.

Many counts were recorded for this clonotype. J is TRBJ1-2 and V is TRBV28; 10 bases agree with TRBD1. V lost 5 bases to trimming and J lost 3 bases; unmatched junction nucleotides: 3. Germline-derived CDR1 and CDR2 are MDHEN and SYDVKM. CDR3 size: 14 residues. The CDR3 region is CASSGTGVYYGYTF. The CDR3 DNA follows: TGTGCCAGCAGTGGGACAGGGGTTTACTATGGCTACACCTTC.

This clonotype came up many times. The chain uses TRBV7-2 and TRBJ2-2, with TRBD1 as a possible D gene (6 bases). CDR3 length: 15 amino acids. V was trimmed by 0 bases and J by 4 bases, leaving 9 bases between them. Per the germline V gene, CDR1 is SGHTA and CDR2 is FQGNSA. DNA for the CDR3: TGTGCCAGCAGCTTAGCCCGACAGGTCACCGGGGAGCTGTTTTTT. It specifies CASSLARQVTGELFF.

V gene TRBV4-1 combines with J gene TRBJ1-2; unclear D gene. The ends were cut back, 0 bases at V and 4 bases at J, with 18 bases in the middle. The length of the CDR3 is 17 residues. Per the germline V gene, CDR1 is MGHRA and CDR2 is YSYEKL. The CDR3 DNA is TGCGCCAGCAGCCAAGATGTGGAGGGCGGAGCATTCTATGGCTACACCTTC. Its protein is CASSQDVEGGAFYGYTF.

This clonotype was recorded a few times. This chain connects TRBV11-3 to TRBJ2-7, with 8 nucleotides matching TRBD1. The CDR3 extends over 15 amino acids. J gave up 3 bases and V 6 bases, and 10 bases lay outside the gene matches. Looked up from germline, CDR1 is SGHNT and CDR2 is YENEEA. The CDR3 coding sequence is TGTGCCAGCAGTCCGCGAGAGACAGGGGACTACGAGCAGTACTTC. As protein: CASSPRETGDYEQYF.

The rearrangement uses TRBV6-5 and TRBJ2-3, with unresolved D. V shed 2 bases and J shed 2 bases, with 5 bases lying between them. Germline lookup yields CDR1 MNHEY and CDR2 SVGAGI. There are 13 residues in the CDR3. The CDR3 DNA reads as TGTGCCAGCAGTTACACAGACACAGATACGCAGTATTTT. This gives the protein CASSYTDTDTQYF.

This clonotype occurred many times. The gene calls are TRBV12-3 or TRBV12-4 and TRBJ2-2; possibly TRBD1 for D (6 bases). V was trimmed by 7 bases and J by 0 bases, leaving 15 bases between them. This CDR3 has 16 residues. CDR3 region: CASKIQGLPNTGELFF. In nucleotides, the CDR3 is TGTGCCAGCAAAATCCAGGGGCTTCCGAACACCGGGGAGCTGTTTTTT.

This clonotype has a handful of counts. V usage is TRBV5-1 and J usage is TRBJ2-5; TRBD2 matches 13 bases. Trimming took 4 bases from V and 2 from J; bases not matched to a gene: 14. The CDR3 is 19 residues long. Germline values: CDR1 SGHRS, CDR2 YFSETQ. For the CDR3, the DNA is TGCGCCAGCAGCCGGAGAGGACTAGCGGGGGACCCGTGGCAAGAGACCCAGTACTTC. As protein: CASSRRGLAGDPWQETQYF.

This clonotype was detected ten times or more. The chain employs TRBV29-1 and TRBJ2-1; 7 bases are shared with TRBD1. The V gene's germline CDR1 is SQVTM and CDR2 ANQGSEA. There are 14 residues in the CDR3. V dropped 4 bases and J dropped 0; count of bases not matched to a gene: 3. The CDR3 DNA follows: TGCAGCGTTGTGGACAGGCGCTCCTACAATGAGCAGTTCTTC. Its protein is CSVVDRRSYNEQFF.

This clonotype was seen repeatedly, ten times or more. The chain combines TRBV7-8 with TRBJ2-3; D not certain. The germline V gene has CDR1 SGHVS and CDR2 FQNEAQ. This CDR3 spans 14 amino acids. V was cut by 4 bases and J by 3 bases, with 11 bases left in between. CDR3 coding DNA: TGTGCCAGCAGCTCCCCACGGGCAACAGATACGCAGTATTTT. This codes for CASSSPRATDTQYF.

The chain employs TRBV28 and TRBJ2-7; 7 bases are shared with TRBD1. The V gene end was trimmed by 5 bases and the J gene end by 5 bases; junction bases not matched to a gene: 12. The germline CDR1 and CDR2 sequences are MDHEN and SYDVKM. The CDR3 loop spans 15 amino acids. The CDR3, as DNA: TGTGCCAGCAGTCCGCTGACAGGGACGCGGGACGAGCAGTACTTC. This translates into CASSPLTGTRDEQYF.

The chain combines TRBV27 with TRBJ1-6; 7 bases agree with TRBD1. The CDR3 runs to 16 residues. Losses at the gene ends were 5 bases for V and 5 bases for J; bases not matched to a gene: 9. Germline CDR1 and CDR2: MNHEY and SMNVEV (reference sequence). The CDR3 DNA follows: TGTGCCAGCAGTCGAACACGACAGGGCCATAATTCACCCCTCCACTTT. Translating gives CASSRTRQGHNSPLHF.

This clonotype has ten or more counts. The gene calls are TRBV5-4 and TRBJ2-3, with unresolved D. CDR3 length: 14 residues. Trimming removed 3 bases at V and 2 bases at J, with 10 bases between. Germline V gives CDR1 SGHNT, CDR2 YYREEE (reference sequence). CDR3 coding DNA: TGTGCCAGCAGCTCAGAAAGGATCACAGATACGCAGTATTTT. It translates to CASSSERITDTQYF.

This clonotype was seen repeatedly, ten times or more. The junction departs from the called germline gene at one end, perhaps through a read error. This chain links TRBV9 with TRBJ2-1; 8 nucleotides agree with TRBD2. The CDR3 extends over 12 amino acids. The germline CDR1 and CDR2 sequences are SGDLS and YYNGEE. The CDR3 region is CASSDGGASRVF. The DNA of the CDR3 is TGTGCCAGCAGCGACGGGGGGGCCTCACGGGTCTTC.

This clonotype was seen ten or more times. V is TRBV10-3 and J is TRBJ2-3; D possibly corresponds to TRBD1 (5 bases). V was shortened by 7 bases and J by 1 base, with 9 bases between the two germline ends. Germline assignment: CDR1 ENHRY and CDR2 SYGVKD. This CDR3 region has 13 residues. The CDR3 coding sequence is TGTGCCATCAATGGGGCAGGCACAGATACGCAGTATTTT. This codes for CAINGAGTDTQYF.

This clonotype appeared many times. This chain uses TRBV7-3 with TRBJ2-5, with 7 bases lining up with TRBD1. CDR1 and CDR2 (germline): SGHTA, FQGTGA. J lost 5 bases, V lost 1 base, and 4 bases had no gene match. CDR3 size: 14 residues. CDR3 region: CASSLRAGGETQYF. The CDR3 nucleotides read TGTGCCAGCAGCTTAAGGGCAGGGGGTGAGACCCAGTACTTC.

This chain connects TRBV4-3 to TRBJ2-7, with 8 bases that match TRBD2. Germline CDR1 and CDR2: LGHNA and YSLEER. V gave up 4 bases and J gave up 5 bases; unmatched junction bases: 7. The CDR3 totals 14 residues. The CDR3 protein is CASSPGLGNHEQYF. DNA of the CDR3: TGCGCCAGCAGCCCGGGACTAGGGAACCACGAGCAGTACTTC.

This clonotype was seen many times. Germline and junction disagree at one end, which may indicate a read error. The rearrangement joins TRBV7-7 to TRBJ2-5; D possibly corresponds to TRBD1 (6 bases). The CDR3 contains 14 residues. The germline V gene has CDR1 SSHAT and CDR2 FNYEAQ (reference sequence). In DNA, the CDR3 is TGTGCTAGCAGCTTAGGTCCAGGGGCGGAGACCCAGTACTTC. This codes for CASSLGPGAETQYF.

The J gene is TRBJ1-6, the V gene TRBV3-1; D is possibly TRBD1 (5 bases). Germline CDR1 LGHDT, CDR2 YNNKEL (reference sequence). Trimming stripped 7 bases from V and 7 bases from J, with 17 bases between. This CDR3 comprises 15 residues. The CDR3 reads CASTYSDTANSPLHF. The CDR3 bases are TGTGCCAGCACCTATTCGGACACGGCAAATTCACCCCTCCACTTT. The full variable domain, with the rest looked up from reference TRBV3-1 and TRBJ1-6, is DTAVSQTPKYLVTQMGNDKSIKCEQNLGHDTMYWYKQDSKKFLKIMFSYNNKELIINETVPNRFSPKSPDKAHLNLHINSLELGDSAVYFCASTYSDTANSPLHFGNGTRLTVT.